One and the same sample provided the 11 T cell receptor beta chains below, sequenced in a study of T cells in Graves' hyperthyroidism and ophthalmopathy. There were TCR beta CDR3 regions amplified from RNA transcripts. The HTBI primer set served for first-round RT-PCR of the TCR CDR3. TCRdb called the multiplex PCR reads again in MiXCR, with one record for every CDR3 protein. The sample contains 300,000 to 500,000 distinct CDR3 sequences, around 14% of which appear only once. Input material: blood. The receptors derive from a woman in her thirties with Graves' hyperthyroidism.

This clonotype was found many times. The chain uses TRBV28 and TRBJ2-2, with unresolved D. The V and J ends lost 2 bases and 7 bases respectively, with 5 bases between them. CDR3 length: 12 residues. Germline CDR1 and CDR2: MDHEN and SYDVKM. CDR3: CASSLKGGELFF. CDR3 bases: TGTGCCAGCAGTTTAAAGGGCGGGGAGCTGTTTTTT.

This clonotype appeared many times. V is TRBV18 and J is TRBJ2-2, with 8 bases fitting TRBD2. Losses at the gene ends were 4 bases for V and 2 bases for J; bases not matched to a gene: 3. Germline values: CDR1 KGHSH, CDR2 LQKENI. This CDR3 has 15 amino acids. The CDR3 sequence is CASSQTSGNTGELFF. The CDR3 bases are TGTGCCAGCTCACAAACTAGCGGCAACACCGGGGAGCTGTTTTTT.

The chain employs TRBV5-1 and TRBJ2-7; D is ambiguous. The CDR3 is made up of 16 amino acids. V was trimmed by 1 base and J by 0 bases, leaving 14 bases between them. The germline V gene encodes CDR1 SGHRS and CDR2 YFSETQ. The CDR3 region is CASSLFRAESSYEQYF. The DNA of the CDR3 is TGCGCCAGCAGCTTGTTTCGGGCGGAGAGCTCCTACGAGCAGTACTTC.

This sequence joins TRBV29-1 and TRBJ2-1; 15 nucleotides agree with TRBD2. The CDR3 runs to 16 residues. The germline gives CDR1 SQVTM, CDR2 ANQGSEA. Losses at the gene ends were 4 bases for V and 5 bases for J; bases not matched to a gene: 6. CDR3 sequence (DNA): TGCAGCGTTGGGACTAGCGGGAGGGCCCTCGACAATGAGCAGTTCTTC. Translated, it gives CSVGTSGRALDNEQFF.

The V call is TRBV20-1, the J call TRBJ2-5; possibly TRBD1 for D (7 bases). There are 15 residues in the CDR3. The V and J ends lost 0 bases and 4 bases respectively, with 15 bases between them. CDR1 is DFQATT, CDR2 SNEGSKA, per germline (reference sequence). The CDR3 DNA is TGCAGTGCTAGAGATCTAAGACAGGGAGGAGAGACCCAGTACTTC. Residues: CSARDLRQGGETQYF.

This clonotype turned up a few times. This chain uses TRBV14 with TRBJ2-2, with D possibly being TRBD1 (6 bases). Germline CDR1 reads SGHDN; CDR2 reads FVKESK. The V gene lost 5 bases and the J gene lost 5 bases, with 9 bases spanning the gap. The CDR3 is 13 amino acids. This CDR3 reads CASSTTGTGELFF. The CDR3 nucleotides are TGTGCCAGCAGCACTACAGGGACCGGGGAGCTGTTTTTT.

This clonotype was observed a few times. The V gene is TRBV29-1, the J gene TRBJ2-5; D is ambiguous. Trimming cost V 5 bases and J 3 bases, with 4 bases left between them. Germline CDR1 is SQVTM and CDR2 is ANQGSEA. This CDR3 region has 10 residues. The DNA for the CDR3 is TGCAGCGTTAGCAAAGAGACCCAGTACTTC. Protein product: CSVSKETQYF.

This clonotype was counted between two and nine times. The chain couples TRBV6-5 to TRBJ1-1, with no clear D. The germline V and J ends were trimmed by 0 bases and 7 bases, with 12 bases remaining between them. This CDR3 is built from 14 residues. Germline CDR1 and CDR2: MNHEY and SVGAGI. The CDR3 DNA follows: TGTGCCAGCAGTTACTCATTACTCACTGGTGAAGCTTTCTTT. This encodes CASSYSLLTGEAFF.

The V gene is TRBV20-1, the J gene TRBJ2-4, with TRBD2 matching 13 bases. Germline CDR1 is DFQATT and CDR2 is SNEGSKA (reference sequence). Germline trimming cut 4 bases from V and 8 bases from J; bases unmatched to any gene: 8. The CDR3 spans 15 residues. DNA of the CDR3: TGCAGTGCTAAAGATTGGACTAGCGGGAGCTACATTCAGTACTTC. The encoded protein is CSAKDWTSGSYIQYF.

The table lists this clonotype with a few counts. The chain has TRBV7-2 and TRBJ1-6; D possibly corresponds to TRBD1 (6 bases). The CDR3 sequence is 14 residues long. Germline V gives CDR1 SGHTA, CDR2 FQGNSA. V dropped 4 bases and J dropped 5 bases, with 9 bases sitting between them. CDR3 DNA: TGTGCCAGCAGCTGGGACACAAATAATTCACCCCTCCACTTT. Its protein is CASSWDTNNSPLHF.

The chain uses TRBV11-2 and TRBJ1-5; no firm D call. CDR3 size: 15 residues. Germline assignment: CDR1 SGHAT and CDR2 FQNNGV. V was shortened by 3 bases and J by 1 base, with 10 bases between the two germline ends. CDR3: CASSFDGPSNQPQHF. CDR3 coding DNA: TGTGCCAGCAGCTTTGATGGACCGAGCAATCAGCCCCAGCATTTT. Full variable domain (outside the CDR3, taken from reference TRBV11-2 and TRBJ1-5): EAGVAQSPRYKIIEKRQSVAFWCNPISGHATLYWYQQILGQGPKLLIQFQNNGVVDDSQLPKDRFSAERLKGVDSTLKIQPAKLEDSAVYLCASSFDGPSNQPQHFGDGTRLSIL.